This TCR beta chain was sequenced for a study of T cells in Graves' hyperthyroidism and ophthalmopathy. Overall study findings and caveats: In the analysis, a 13 V-J model separated ophthalmopathy from stable hyperthyroidism. Most clonotypes expanded in the thyroid (above 0.001) were also present in blood.

The CDR3 has 15 residues. Per germline, CDR1 SGHRS and CDR2 YFSETQ. V shed 0 bases, J shed 6 bases, and the junction held 7 bases outside the gene matches. As regards this clonotype: What it binds is unknown.

Diagnoses were made from clinical symptoms, serum measures (thyroxine and TRAb), thyroid ultrasound and orbital computed tomography. It was 8.5 to 10 ml of fresh peripheral blood that supplied the PBMCs. Template material for amplifying TCR beta CDR3 regions consisted of RNA transcripts. The primer set for the first-round RT-PCR of the TCR CDR3 was HTBI. MiXCR, run by TCRdb on the multiplex PCR reads, gives a single entry per CDR3 protein. The sample includes 300,000 to 500,000 distinct CDR3 sequences, more than 13% of them seen just once. This chain links TRBV5-1 with TRBJ1-1; 8 bases are shared with TRBD1. The sequencing sample was made of blood. This clonotype was obtained from a man aged 50 or older with Graves' ophthalmopathy. The CDR3 nucleotides read TGCGCCAGCAGCTTGGTGTCAGGGGGCAGGGCTGAAGCTTTCTTT. This encodes CASSLVSGGRAEAFF.